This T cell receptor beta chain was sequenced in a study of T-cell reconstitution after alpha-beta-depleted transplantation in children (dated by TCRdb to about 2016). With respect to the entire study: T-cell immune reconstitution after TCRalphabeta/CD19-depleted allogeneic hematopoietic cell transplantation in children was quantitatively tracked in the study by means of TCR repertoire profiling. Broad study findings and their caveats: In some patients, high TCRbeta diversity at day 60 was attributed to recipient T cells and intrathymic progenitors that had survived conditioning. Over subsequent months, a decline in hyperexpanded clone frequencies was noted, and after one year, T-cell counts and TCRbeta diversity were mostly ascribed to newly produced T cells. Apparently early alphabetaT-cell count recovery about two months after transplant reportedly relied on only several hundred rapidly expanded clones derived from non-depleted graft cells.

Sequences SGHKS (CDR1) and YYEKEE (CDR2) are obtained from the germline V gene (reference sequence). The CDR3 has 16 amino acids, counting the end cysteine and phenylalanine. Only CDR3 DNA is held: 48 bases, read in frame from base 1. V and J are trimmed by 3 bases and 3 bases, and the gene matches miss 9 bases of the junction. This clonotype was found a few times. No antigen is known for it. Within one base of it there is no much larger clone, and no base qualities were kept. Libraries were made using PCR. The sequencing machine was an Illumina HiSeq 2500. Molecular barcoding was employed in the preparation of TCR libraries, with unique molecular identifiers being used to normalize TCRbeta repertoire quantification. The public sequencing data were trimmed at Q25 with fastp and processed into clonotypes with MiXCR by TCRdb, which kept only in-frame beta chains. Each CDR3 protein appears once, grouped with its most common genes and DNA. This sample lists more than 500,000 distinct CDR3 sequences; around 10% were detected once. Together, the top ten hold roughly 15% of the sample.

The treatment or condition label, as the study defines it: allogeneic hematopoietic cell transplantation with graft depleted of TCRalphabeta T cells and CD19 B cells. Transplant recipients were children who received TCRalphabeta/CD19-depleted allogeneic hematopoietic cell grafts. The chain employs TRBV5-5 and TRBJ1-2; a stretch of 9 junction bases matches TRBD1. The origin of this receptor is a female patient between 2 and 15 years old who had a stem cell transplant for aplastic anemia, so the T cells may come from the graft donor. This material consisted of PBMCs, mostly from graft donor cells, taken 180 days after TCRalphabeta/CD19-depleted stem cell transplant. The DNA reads TGTGCCAGCAGCTGGGATTTACAGGGGGCGGACTATGGCTACACCTTC. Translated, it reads CASSWDLQGADYGYTF.